This T cell receptor beta chain appears in the sequencing data of a study of molecular identifiers for immune sequencing clone quantification (dated by TCRdb to 2016 to 2019). For the study in its entirety: For a replicate experiment, the RNA from either around 20,000 or 99,000 naive CD8 T cells was divided into five aliquots, and four of those aliquots went on to sequencing. This methods study benchmarked molecular-identifier clustering-based TCR repertoire sequencing (MIDCIRS) and TCR RNA copy counting, using CD8 T cells to do so.

The research as a whole found: When barcode sub-clustering was not used, chimeric consensus sequences inflated TCR diversity, with chimeras reaching as high as 47%. The sizes of highly expanded clones could end up underestimated when identical TCR molecules share a barcode. In CMV-specific effector cells, clones with more than 20 RNA copies accounted for over 97% of molecules, whereas in naive cells such clones accounted for under 1%. About 3.1 recovered TCR RNA copies per cell were obtained by modeling, versus 9 to 10 by digital PCR, implying a capture efficiency of approximately 30%. A single cell's worth of spiked-in Jurkat TCR RNA was reported detectable even among 750,000 to 1,000,000 naive CD8 T cells. Naive libraries contained spiked-in Jurkat TCR RNA (approximately nine copies' worth), which is not part of the donor repertoire.

With termini counted, the CDR3 has 17 amino acids. Only the CDR3 region is kept as DNA, spanning 51 bases read in frame from base 1. The germline V gene sets CDR1 to LGHNA and CDR2 to YSLEER. V loses 0 bases at its end and J loses 5 bases; junction bases beyond the gene matches: 6. Libraries of naive CD8 T cells were built from anywhere between about 17,000 and 1,000,000 sorted cells, with 10%, 30% or 50% of the purified RNA used. On a BD FACSAria II, naive CD8 T cells were FACS-sorted as CD8+CD4-CCR7+CD45RA+ and collected into RLT Plus buffer. Detection sensitivity was tested by spiking Jurkat RNA equal to approximately 9 TCR copies' worth into samples containing 20,000-1,000,000 naive CD8 T cells. CD8 T cells were enriched using RosetteSep CD8+ T Cell Enrichment Cocktail and Ficoll-Paque, and the enriched cells then underwent ACK red cell lysis. Library creation used PCR. Sequencing was carried out with a NextSeq 500. Bulk TCR libraries were generated as previously described, with the TCR primers listed in Table S5 used. Purification of total RNA was performed with the Qiagen AllPrep DNA/RNA kit. Reads from multiple sequencing runs of the same library were pooled before analysis. Under the source paper's analysis protocol: Reads were retained only if the reads had an exact TCR constant sequence, and the retained reads were trimmed to 150 nt and grouped according to their 12-nt molecular barcodes. Reads in each barcode group were sub-clustered using a 15% Levenshtein threshold, and a quality-weighted consensus sequence was built for each RNA molecule. Non-functional sequences were removed, as were lower-count sequences one edit away from another. Based on fitting two negative binomial distributions, any barcode sub-cluster with under 20% of the maximum read count was discarded. TCRdb handled the public reads itself, with Q25 trimming in fastp and clone calling in MiXCR, and kept productive beta chains. Every distinct CDR3 protein forms one entry, paired with its most common genes and DNA. Here the V and J calls rest on TCRdb's processing, not on the authors' analysis. Present in this sample are under 800,000 distinct CDR3 sequences, roughly 23% of which were seen just once. Clones ranked in the top ten supply 0.78% of the sample.

Remarks on this clonotype: Its antigen has not been determined. A read error is possible here, since a much larger clone lies one base away. The CDR3 does not end in the conserved phenylalanine or tryptophan, so this is likely a read error.

The chain was built from TRBV4-3 and TRBJ2-5, and 13 bases in between align with TRBD2. The sequence was obtained from a human donor in good health. Some libraries in this study had Jurkat cell RNA spiked in. Sequenced sample: naive CD8+ T cells from blood, with Jurkat cell RNA spiked in. Read against the paper, the sample's cell subset or site label means: FACS-sorted CD8+CD4-CCR7+CD45RA+ naive T cells. CDR3 region: CASSQDRTSGSLETQYS. The bases are TGCGCCAGCAGCCAAGACCGGACTAGCGGGAGCCTGGAGACCCAGTACTCC.